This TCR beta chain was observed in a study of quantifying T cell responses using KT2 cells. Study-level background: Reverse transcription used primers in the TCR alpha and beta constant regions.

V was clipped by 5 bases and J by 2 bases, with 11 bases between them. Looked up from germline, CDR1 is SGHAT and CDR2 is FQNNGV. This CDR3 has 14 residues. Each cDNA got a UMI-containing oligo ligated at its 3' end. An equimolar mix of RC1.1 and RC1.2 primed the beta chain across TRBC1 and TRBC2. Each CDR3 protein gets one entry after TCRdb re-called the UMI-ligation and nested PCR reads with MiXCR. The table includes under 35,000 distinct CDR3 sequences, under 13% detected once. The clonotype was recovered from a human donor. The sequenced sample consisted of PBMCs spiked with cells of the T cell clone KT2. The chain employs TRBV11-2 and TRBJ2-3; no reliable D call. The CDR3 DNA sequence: TGTGCCAGCAGCCCTTCCGGGCCCACAGATACGCAGTATTTT. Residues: CASSPSGPTDTQYF.